This record looks at one T cell receptor beta chain sequence and its context. As yet, its antigen is unknown. Compared with germline, one end of the junction differs, possibly owing to a read error. The data were obtained in a study of tumor-infiltrating lymphocytes in primary liver carcinoma. Overall study context: The patients, men and women alike, were aged 30 to 69 years.

Study-wide findings and caveats: Only about 8-24% of top clones were detected in each of the five tumor regions. Blood trailed tumors significantly in top-250-clone fraction (p = 0.039).

Co-extraction yielded RNA and DNA from around 20-30 mg of unsorted bulk tissue. A primer in the constant region served to generate TCR beta cDNA from roughly 520 ng of total RNA. Libraries of TCR beta came from three nested multiplex PCR rounds with slightly modified ARM-PCR. TCRdb fed the multiplex PCR reads into MiXCR, producing one record per CDR3 protein. This table holds more than 45,000 distinct CDR3 sequences, 60% to 75% found once. This TCR derives from a man aged 40-49 years with primary liver carcinoma and hepatitis B virus infection. The sequenced sample was liver tumor tissue from sampling region 3. As for subset: tumor region T3, left-lateral pole.

CDR3 DNA: TGTACCAGCAGCTCAACTGGCACTGCCTACGAGCAGTACTTC. This translates into CTSSSTGTAYEQYF. The chain uses TRBV11-2 and TRBJ2-7; D remains unclear. The CDR3 extends over 14 amino acids. CDR1 SGHAT and CDR2 FQNNGV come from the germline V gene.